This TCR beta chain was sequenced during a study of Graves' ophthalmopathy and Graves' hyperthyroidism. General study findings and limits: Ophthalmopathy could be told apart from stable hyperthyroidism by a 13-signature model (approximately 91% sensitivity, around 81% specificity). Appearing in blood as well were most expanded thyroid clonotypes above 0.001 frequency.

Excluded were patients with other autoimmune diseases, uncontrolled infections, pregnancy or lactation. PBMCs originated in roughly 9.3 ml of fresh peripheral blood. Points on this clonotype: The target antigen is unknown.

Investigators amplified TCR beta CDR3 regions from RNA transcripts. The first-round RT-PCR employed HTBI primers together with the Qiagen OneStep RT-PCR kit. A multiplex PCR was then performed as the second round. A single record per CDR3 protein comes from TCRdb applying MiXCR to the multiplex PCR reads. The table has hundreds of thousands of distinct CDR3 sequences, roughly two fifths seen once. The CDR3 consists of 18 residues. J gave up 5 bases and V 3 bases, and 16 bases lay outside the gene matches. Germline CDR1 SGHKS, CDR2 YYEKEE (reference sequence). The sample was peripheral blood. The receptor's source is an adult man with Graves' ophthalmopathy. J is TRBJ2-5 and V is TRBV5-5; 10 nucleotides line up with TRBD2. DNA for the CDR3: TGTGCCAGCAGCTCCCAGCGGGAGCGGGGGGGCCTCCGGGAGACCCAGTACTTC. This gives the protein CASSSQRERGGLRETQYF.